Below, 17 T cell receptor beta chains from the same sample are listed, as sequenced in a study of cytomegalovirus exposure and HLA in healthy donors. A multiplex PCR was run with 60 Vbeta primers and 13 Jbeta primers. TCRdb's table, derived via immunoSEQ multiplex PCR, lists solely in-frame clones and lacks some. This table holds approximately 160,000 clones, around 72% found once. Sequenced sample: PBMCs. The source is a man aged 18 to 29 in good health and CMV-seronegative.

The rearrangement joins TRBV6-5 to TRBJ1-2, with a tentative D call TRBD1 (5 bases). The CDR3 has 14 residues. Trimming took 6 bases from V and 6 from J, leaving 17 bases between them. Germline assignment: CDR1 MNHEY and CDR2 SVGAGI. CDR3 sequence reads: CASSLWGEPNGYTF. The CDR3 bases are TGTGCCAGCAGCCTCTGGGGGGAACCCAATGGCTACACCTTC.

The J gene is TRBJ1-2, the V gene TRBV6-1, with unresolved D. This CDR3 has 12 amino acids. Germline V lookup: CDR1 MNHNS, CDR2 SASEGT. As DNA, the CDR3 is TGTGGGACTAGGGAAACTAACTATGGCTACACCTTC. The encoded protein is CGTRETNYGYTF.

The V and J genes are TRBV6-5 and TRBJ1-1; 9 bases fit TRBD1. The germline gives CDR1 MNHEY, CDR2 SVGAGI. The CDR3 has 15 residues. The junction had 5 bases not matched to a gene; V was cut back by 2 bases and J by 4 bases. CDR3 in DNA: TGTGCCAGCAGTTACCACATGACAGGGGGCACTGAAGCTTTCTTT. Protein product: CASSYHMTGGTEAFF.

This chain links TRBV6-4 with TRBJ2-3, with D uncertain. The V gene's germline CDR1 is MRHNA and CDR2 SNTAGT. The CDR3 totals 14 residues. The germline V and J ends were trimmed by 4 bases and 2 bases, with 10 bases remaining between them. The CDR3 bases are TGTGCCAGCAGTGTTTGTGGGCCCACAGATACGCAGTATTTT. Amino acids: CASSVCGPTDTQYF.

The rearrangement joins TRBV18 to TRBJ1-1, with D tentatively TRBD1 (6 bases). V dropped 4 bases and J dropped 0 bases, with 6 bases sitting between them. Germline assignment: CDR1 KGHSH and CDR2 LQKENI. This CDR3 is 13 amino acids long. The CDR3 region is CASSQGVNTEAFF. CDR3 sequence (DNA): TGTGCCAGCTCACAGGGGGTGAACACTGAAGCTTTCTTT.

The chain is built from TRBV11-2 and TRBJ2-7; 10 bases line up with TRBD2. The V gene end was trimmed by 5 bases and the J gene end by 6 bases; junction bases not matched to a gene: 7. CDR1 SGHAT and CDR2 FQNNGV come from the germline V gene. CDR3 length: 14 amino acids. CDR3 loop: CASSLGTSAGEQYF. The CDR3 DNA reads as TGTGCCAGCAGCCTCGGGACTAGCGCTGGCGAGCAGTACTTC.

The chain has TRBV6-1 and TRBJ2-7; D uncertain. V dropped 5 bases and J dropped 5 bases, with 16 bases sitting between them. Germline V gene lookup returns CDR1 MNHNS and CDR2 SASEGT. The CDR3 is made up of 14 amino acids. Written as DNA, the CDR3 is TGTGCCAGCAGTTATCGGCAGGTTCTCCACGAGCAGTACTTC. This gives the protein CASSYRQVLHEQYF.

The chain carries TRBV28 and TRBJ2-3, with D tentatively TRBD2 (7 bases). Trimming removed 6 bases from V and 3 bases from J, with 37 bases in between. CDR1 MDHEN and CDR2 SYDVKM come from the germline V gene. The length of the CDR3 is 22 residues. The chain's CDR3 is CASRSFPGTSLAGGSETDTQYF. DNA of the CDR3: TGTGCCAGCAGATCTTTCCCCGGGACATCCCTTGCGGGCGGGAGTGAGACAGATACGCAGTATTTT.

The chain is built from TRBV14 and TRBJ2-1, with a weak D call TRBD2 (6 bases). The germline CDR1 and CDR2 sequences are SGHDN and FVKESK. Trimming pared 0 bases from V and 0 bases from J, leaving 15 bases between. The CDR3 loop spans 18 amino acids. The CDR3 DNA follows: TGTGCCAGCAGCCAAGATCTCTCTAGCGTAAGCTCCTACAATGAGCAGTTCTTC. It yields the protein CASSQDLSSVSSYNEQFF.

This clone came up a few times. The CDR3 DNA is TGTGCCAGTAGTATGGGGACAGGGCACACAGATACGCAGTATTTT. Its translation is CASSMGTGHTDTQYF. The J gene is TRBJ2-3, the V gene TRBV19; TRBD1 matches 9 bases. Per germline, CDR1 LNHDA and CDR2 SQIVND (reference sequence). The CDR3 is made up of 15 amino acids. V was clipped by 3 bases and J by 2 bases; unmatched bases: 3.

This sequence joins TRBV19 and TRBJ2-3; TRBD1 matches at 9 bases. The CDR3 spans 16 residues. The V gene's germline CDR1 is LNHDA and CDR2 SQIVND (reference sequence). V lost 4 bases and J lost 2; bases outside the gene matches: 7. The chain's CDR3 is CASSTQRTGDTDTQYF. In DNA, the CDR3 is TGTGCCAGTAGTACCCAACGGACAGGGGACACAGATACGCAGTATTTT.

The V call is TRBV7-2, the J call TRBJ2-1; TRBD1 matches at 8 bases. Losses at the gene ends were 0 bases for V and 5 bases for J; bases not matched to a gene: 3. This CDR3 region has 15 residues. Per germline, CDR1 SGHTA and CDR2 FQGNSA. The CDR3 loop is CASSLAGTGNNEQFF. The CDR3 DNA reads TGTGCCAGCAGCTTAGCTGGGACAGGTAACAATGAGCAGTTCTTC.

The chain joins TRBV9 to TRBJ2-1; TRBD2 matches 10 bases. V was clipped by 3 bases and J by 4 bases; unmatched bases: 10. Germline V gene data show CDR1 as SGDLS and CDR2 as YYNGEE. CDR3 length: 17 amino acids. Written as DNA, the CDR3 is TGTGCCAGCAGCGGGGGGGCTAGCGGGAGTTTTTACAATGAGCAGTTCTTC. Encoded protein: CASSGGASGSFYNEQFF. Combining the CDR3 with reference TRBV9 and TRBJ2-1 gives the whole variable domain DSGVTQTPKHLITATGQRVTLRCSPRSGDLSVYWYQQSLDQGLQFLIQYYNGEERAKGNILERFSAQQFPDLHSELNLSSLELGDSALYFCASSGGASGSFYNEQFFGPGTRLTVL.

This clone was seen once. This sequence joins TRBV23-1 and TRBJ2-1, with TRBD2 matching 12 bases. TRBV23-1 qualifies as an ORF whose function is uncertain. This CDR3 comprises 15 residues. V shed 3 bases and J 7 bases; nucleotides not matched to a gene: 4. CDR3 DNA sequence: TGCGCCAGCAGTCATGGACTAGCGGGAATGAATGAGCAGTTCTTC. Residues: CASSHGLAGMNEQFF.

Notes on this clone: Different DNA sequences within this sample yield the same CDR3. The V and J genes are TRBV7-2 and TRBJ1-4, with D unresolved. With 1 base removed from V and 0 bases from J, the gap between germline ends came to 6 bases. In germline, CDR1 is SGHTA, CDR2 FQGNSA. This CDR3 contains 15 residues. In DNA, the CDR3 is TGTGCCAGCAGCTTAGTGGCAGCAACTAATGAAAAACTGTTTTTT. This gives the protein CASSLVAATNEKLFF.

This clone was picked up one time. This chain links TRBV27 with TRBJ1-4; D is uncertain. Trimming took off 3 bases at V and 7 bases at J, with 15 bases between the two ends. This CDR3 has 15 amino acids. The V gene's germline CDR1 is MNHEY and CDR2 SMNVEV (reference sequence). CDR3 bases: TGTGCCAGCAGTTTTGCTATCGGGGAAGTTGAAAAACTGTTTTTT. It specifies CASSFAIGEVEKLFF.

This clone has just a few counts. The chain recombines TRBV6-1 with TRBJ2-1, with 9 positions matching TRBD2. Trimming at V came to 11 bases and at J to 8 bases, leaving 7 bases not matched to a gene. This CDR3 comprises 12 residues. Germline CDR1 and CDR2: MNHNS and SASEGT. DNA for the CDR3: TGTGCCGCGGGGGGGGCTGGGGATGAGCAGTTCTTC. Protein product: CAAGGAGDEQFF.